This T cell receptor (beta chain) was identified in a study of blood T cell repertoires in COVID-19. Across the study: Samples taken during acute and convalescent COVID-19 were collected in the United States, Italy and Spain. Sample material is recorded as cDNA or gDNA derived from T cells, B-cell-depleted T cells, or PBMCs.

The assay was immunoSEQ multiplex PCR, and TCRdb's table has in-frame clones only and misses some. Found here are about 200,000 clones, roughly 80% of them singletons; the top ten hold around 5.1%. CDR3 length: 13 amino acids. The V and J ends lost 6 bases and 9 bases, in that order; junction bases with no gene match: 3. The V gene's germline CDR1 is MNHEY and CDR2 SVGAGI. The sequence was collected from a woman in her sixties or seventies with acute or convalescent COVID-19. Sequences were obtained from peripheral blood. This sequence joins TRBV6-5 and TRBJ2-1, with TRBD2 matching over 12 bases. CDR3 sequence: CASRTSGSPEQFF. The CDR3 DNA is TGTGCCAGCAGGACTAGCGGGAGTCCTGAGCAGTTCTTC.